This T cell receptor (beta chain) was profiled in a study of cytomegalovirus exposure and HLA in healthy donors. As for the study in general: The same platform as the roughly 630 first-cohort repertoires was used for the 120 or so validation repertoires, a later analysis reported.

Note on this clone: Its specificity is unknown.

General observations from the study: The study flagged some 180 TCR beta chains as cytomegalovirus-associated. In vitro work confirmed that three CMV-associated chains recognize CMV antigens. Most TCRs appeared rarely, but some public TCRs recurred in many donors.

The method was immunoSEQ multiplex PCR; TCRdb's version includes in-frame clones alone and lacks a portion of them. The sample lists about 66,000 clones; around 97% were seen once. With V trimmed by 6 bases and J by 7 bases, 12 bases remained unmatched. The CDR3 spans 14 residues. Germline values: CDR1 MNHEY, CDR2 SVGAGI. The specimen was PBMCs. This receptor was identified in a woman aged 18 to 35 in good health and CMV-seropositive. V is TRBV6-5 and J is TRBJ2-7; TRBD1 aligns across 7 bases. CDR3 nucleotide sequence: TGTGCCAGCAGCCGCGGACAGGTCGGGGCGGAGCAGTACTTC. This encodes CASSRGQVGAEQYF.